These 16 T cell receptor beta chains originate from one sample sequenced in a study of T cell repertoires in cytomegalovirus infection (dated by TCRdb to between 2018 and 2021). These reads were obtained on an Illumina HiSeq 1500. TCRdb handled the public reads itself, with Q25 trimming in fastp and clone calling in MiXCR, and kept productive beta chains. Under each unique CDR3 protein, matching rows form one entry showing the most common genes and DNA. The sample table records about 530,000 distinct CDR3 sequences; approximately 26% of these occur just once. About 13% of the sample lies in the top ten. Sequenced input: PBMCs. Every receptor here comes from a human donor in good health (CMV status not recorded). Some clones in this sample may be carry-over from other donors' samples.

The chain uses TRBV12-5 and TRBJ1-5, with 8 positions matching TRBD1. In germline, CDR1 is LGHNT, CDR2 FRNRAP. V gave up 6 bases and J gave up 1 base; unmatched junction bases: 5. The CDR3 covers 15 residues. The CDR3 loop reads CASGTGGGSNQPQHF. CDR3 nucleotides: TGTGCTAGTGGCACAGGGGGGGGGAGCAATCAGCCCCAGCATTTT.

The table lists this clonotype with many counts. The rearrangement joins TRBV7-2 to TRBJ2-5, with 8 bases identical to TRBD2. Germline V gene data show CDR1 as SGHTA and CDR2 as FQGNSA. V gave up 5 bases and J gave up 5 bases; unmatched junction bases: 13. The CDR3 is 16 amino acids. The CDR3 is CASSLVGGGRQETQYF. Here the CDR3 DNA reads TGTGCCAGCAGCCTAGTTGGGGGCGGGAGGCAGGAGACCCAGTACTTC.

The CDR3, as DNA: TGTGCCAGCAGGGGTTCTAGCGGGACCGGGTACGAGCAGTACGTC. Amino acids: CASRGSSGTGYEQYV. The rearrangement uses TRBV28 and TRBJ2-7, with 9 nucleotides matching TRBD2. Germline V lookup: CDR1 MDHEN, CDR2 SYDVKM. The CDR3 length is 15 residues. V trimming: 6 bases; J trimming: 4 bases; junction bases outside the gene matches: 10.

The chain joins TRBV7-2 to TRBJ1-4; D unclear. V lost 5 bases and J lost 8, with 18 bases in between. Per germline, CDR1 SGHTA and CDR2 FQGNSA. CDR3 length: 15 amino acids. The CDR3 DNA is TGTGCCAGCAGCCCCACCCCCGGGGTCGGAGAAAAACTGTTTTTT. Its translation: CASSPTPGVGEKLFF.

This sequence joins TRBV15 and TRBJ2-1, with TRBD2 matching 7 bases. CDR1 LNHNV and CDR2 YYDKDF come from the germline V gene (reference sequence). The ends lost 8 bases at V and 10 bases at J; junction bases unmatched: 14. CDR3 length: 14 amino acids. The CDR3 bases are TGTGCCACCGGAGAGGGACTAAAATTTCAGGAGCAGTTCTTC. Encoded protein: CATGEGLKFQEQFF.

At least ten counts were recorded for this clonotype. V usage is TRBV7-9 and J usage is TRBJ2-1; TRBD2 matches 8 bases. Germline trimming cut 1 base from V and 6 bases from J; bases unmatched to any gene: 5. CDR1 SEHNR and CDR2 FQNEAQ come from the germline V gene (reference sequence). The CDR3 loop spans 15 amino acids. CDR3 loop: CASSLGTSGFNEQFF. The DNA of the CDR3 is TGTGCCAGCAGCTTAGGAACTAGCGGCTTCAATGAGCAGTTCTTC.

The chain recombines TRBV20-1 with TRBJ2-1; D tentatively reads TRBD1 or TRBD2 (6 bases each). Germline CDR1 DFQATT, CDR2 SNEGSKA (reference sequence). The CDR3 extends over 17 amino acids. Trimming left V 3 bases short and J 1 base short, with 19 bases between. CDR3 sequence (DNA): TGCAGTGCTAGCGAAACACAGGGAGGATTATCCTACAATGAGCAGTTCTTC. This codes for CSASETQGGLSYNEQFF.

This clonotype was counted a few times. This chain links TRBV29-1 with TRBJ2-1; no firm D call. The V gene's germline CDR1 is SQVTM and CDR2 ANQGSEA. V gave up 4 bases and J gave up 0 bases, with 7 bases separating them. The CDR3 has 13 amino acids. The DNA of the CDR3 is TGCAGCGTTGGCAAGAGCTCCTACAATGAGCAGTTCTTC. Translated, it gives CSVGKSSYNEQFF.

The CDR3 DNA reads as TGTGCCAGCAGCCAGGGACAGGGAATGCAGCCCCAGCATTTT. Its protein product is CASSQGQGMQPQHF. The V gene is TRBV7-3, the J gene TRBJ1-5; 9 bases map to TRBD1. Germline values: CDR1 SGHTA, CDR2 FQGTGA. J gave up 7 bases and V 5 bases, and 6 bases lay outside the gene matches. The CDR3 is 14 residues long. Full variable domain (remainder filled in from reference TRBV7-3 and TRBJ1-5): GAGVSQTPSNKVTEKGKYVELRCDPISGHTALYWYRQSLGQGPEFLIYFQGTGAADDSGLPNDRFFAVRPEGSVSTLKIQRTERGDSAVYLCASSQGQGMQPQHFGDGTRLSIL.

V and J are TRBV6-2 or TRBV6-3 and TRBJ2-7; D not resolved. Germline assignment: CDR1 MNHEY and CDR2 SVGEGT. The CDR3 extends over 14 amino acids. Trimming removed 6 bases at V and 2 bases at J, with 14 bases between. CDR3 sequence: CASRNPGATYEQYV. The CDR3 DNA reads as TGTGCCAGCAGAAACCCCGGCGCTACCTACGAGCAGTACGTC.

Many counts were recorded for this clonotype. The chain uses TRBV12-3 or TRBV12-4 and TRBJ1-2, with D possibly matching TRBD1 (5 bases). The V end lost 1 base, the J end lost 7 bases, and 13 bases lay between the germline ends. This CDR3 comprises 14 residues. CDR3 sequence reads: CASSLGTRGGGYTF. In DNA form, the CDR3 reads TGTGCCAGCAGTTTAGGGACAAGAGGTGGTGGCTACACCTTC.

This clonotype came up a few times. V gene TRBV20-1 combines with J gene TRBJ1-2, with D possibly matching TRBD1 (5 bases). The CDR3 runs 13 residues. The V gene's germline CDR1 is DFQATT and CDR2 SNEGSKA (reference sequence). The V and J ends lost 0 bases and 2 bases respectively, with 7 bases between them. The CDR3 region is CSARDRANYGYTF. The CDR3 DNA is TGCAGTGCTAGAGACAGGGCAAACTATGGCTACACCTTC.

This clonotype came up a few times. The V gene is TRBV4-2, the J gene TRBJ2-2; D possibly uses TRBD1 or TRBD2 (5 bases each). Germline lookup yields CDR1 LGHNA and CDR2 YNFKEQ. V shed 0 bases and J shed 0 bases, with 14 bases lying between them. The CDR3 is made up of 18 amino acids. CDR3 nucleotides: TGTGCCAGCAGCCAAGAAGTAGTCGGGACGGCGAACACCGGGGAGCTGTTTTTT. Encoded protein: CASSQEVVGTANTGELFF.

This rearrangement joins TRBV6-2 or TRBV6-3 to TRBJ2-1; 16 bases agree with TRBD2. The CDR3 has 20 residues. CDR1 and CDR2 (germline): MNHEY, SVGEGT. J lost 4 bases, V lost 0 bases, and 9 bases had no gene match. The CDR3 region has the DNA TGTGCCAGCAGTTACTCGATGGGACTAGCGGGAGGGCCAGTTTACAATGAGCAGTTCTTC. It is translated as CASSYSMGLAGGPVYNEQFF.

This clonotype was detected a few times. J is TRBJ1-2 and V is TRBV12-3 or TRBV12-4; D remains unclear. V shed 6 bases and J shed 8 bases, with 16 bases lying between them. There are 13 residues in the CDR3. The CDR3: CASSSTAARGYTF. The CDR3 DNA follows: TGTGCCAGCAGCTCCACTGCCGCGCGGGGCTACACCTTC.

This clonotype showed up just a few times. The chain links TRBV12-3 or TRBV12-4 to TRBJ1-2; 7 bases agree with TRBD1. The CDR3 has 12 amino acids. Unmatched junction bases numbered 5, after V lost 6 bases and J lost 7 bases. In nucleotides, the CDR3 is TGTGCCAGCAGCCTGAGGACAGGTGGCTACACCTTC. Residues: CASSLRTGGYTF.